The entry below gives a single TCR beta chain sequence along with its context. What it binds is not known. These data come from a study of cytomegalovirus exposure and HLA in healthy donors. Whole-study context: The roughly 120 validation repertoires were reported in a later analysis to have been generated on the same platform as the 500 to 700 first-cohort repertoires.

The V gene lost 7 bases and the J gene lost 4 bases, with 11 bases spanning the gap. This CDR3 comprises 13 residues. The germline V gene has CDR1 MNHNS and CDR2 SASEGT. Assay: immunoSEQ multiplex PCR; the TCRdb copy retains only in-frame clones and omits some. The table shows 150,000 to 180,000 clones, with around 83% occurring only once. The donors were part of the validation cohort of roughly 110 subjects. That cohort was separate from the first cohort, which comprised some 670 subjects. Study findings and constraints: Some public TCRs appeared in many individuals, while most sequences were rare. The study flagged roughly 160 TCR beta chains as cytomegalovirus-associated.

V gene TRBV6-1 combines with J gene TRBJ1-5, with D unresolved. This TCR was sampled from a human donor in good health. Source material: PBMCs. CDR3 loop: CASMYRENQPQHF. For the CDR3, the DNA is TGTGCCAGCATGTACCGGGAAAATCAGCCCCAGCATTTT.